The 14 T cell receptor beta chains in this list originate from one sample, sequenced in a study of T cell responses to AZD1222 COVID-19 vaccine. Some clones are missing from TCRdb's copy, which holds only in-frame ones; the method was immunoSEQ multiplex PCR. Of some 110,000 clones listed, about 93% were seen once; the top ten hold around 4.7%. The sample consisted of peripheral blood, taken on day 0 of AZD1222 vaccination. The receptors here all came from an adult in good health.

This clone was picked up one time. V usage is TRBV11-2 and J usage is TRBJ2-7, with 9 bases that match TRBD2. The V gene's germline CDR1 is SGHAT and CDR2 FQNNGV. V shed 6 bases, J shed 1 base, and the junction held 7 bases outside the gene matches. The CDR3 has 15 residues. The CDR3 DNA is TGTGCCAGCAGTCGCCTAGCGGGGTCTTCCTACGAGCAGTACTTC. This codes for CASSRLAGSSYEQYF.

A single count supports this clone. DNA of the CDR3: TGTGCCAGCAGCTACAAACCCGGAGGCACTGAAGCTTTCTTT. Its protein is CASSYKPGGTEAFF. The chain uses TRBV7-9 and TRBJ1-1; D remains unclear. Germline V gene lookup returns CDR1 SEHNR and CDR2 FQNEAQ (reference sequence). V was shortened by 4 bases and J by 4 bases, with 13 bases between the two germline ends. The CDR3 spans 14 residues.

The chain combines TRBV27 with TRBJ1-5, with 7 bases identical to TRBD1. V lost 6 bases, J lost 3 bases, and 5 bases stayed unmatched. Germline V gene lookup returns CDR1 MNHEY and CDR2 SMNVEV (reference sequence). CDR3 length: 14 amino acids. The chain's CDR3 is CASRGTAINQPQHF. As DNA, the CDR3 is TGTGCCAGCAGAGGGACAGCAATCAATCAGCCCCAGCATTTT.

This clone appeared once. V and J are TRBV18 and TRBJ1-2; possible D gene TRBD1, 5 bases. CDR3 length: 17 residues. Germline V gives CDR1 KGHSH, CDR2 LQKENI. Trimming took off 4 bases at V and 3 bases at J, with 21 bases between the two ends. This CDR3 is CASSLSLPDSSDYGYTF. CDR3 nucleotide sequence: TGTGCCAGCTCACTGTCACTCCCAGACAGTTCCGACTATGGCTACACCTTC.

The V and J genes are TRBV29-1 and TRBJ1-1, with D possibly matching TRBD1 (6 bases). This CDR3 comprises 13 residues. Trimming left V 6 bases short and J 5 bases short, with 16 bases between. Germline assignment: CDR1 SQVTM and CDR2 ANQGSEA. The CDR3 DNA reads TGCAGCGTAGAACAGGGTGAACAGACTGAAGCTTTCTTT. This translates into CSVEQGEQTEAFF.

In nucleotides, the CDR3 is TGTGCCAGCAGTTTATACCAGGGAGGAGATGATACGCAGTATTTT. Protein sequence: CASSLYQGGDDTQYF. V usage is TRBV27 and J usage is TRBJ2-3, with a weak D call TRBD2 (6 bases). CDR3 length: 15 amino acids. Germline values: CDR1 MNHEY, CDR2 SMNVEV (reference sequence). V lost 1 base and J lost 6, with 14 bases in between.

This sequence joins TRBV4-2 and TRBJ1-1; D is perhaps TRBD1 (6 bases). CDR1 is LGHNA, CDR2 YNFKEQ, per germline. CDR3 size: 18 residues. The V end lost 3 bases, the J end lost 4 bases, and 24 bases lay between the germline ends. The CDR3 nucleotides are TGTGCCAGCAGCCAGTCGCAGGGGCCCTTTGTGTCGGCCACTGAAGCTTTCTTT. Translating it yields CASSQSQGPFVSATEAFF.

The chain recombines TRBV9 with TRBJ1-1; a possible D gene is TRBD1 (5 bases). Germline CDR1 is SGDLS and CDR2 is YYNGEE. The V end was cut by 0 bases, the J end by 5 bases, with 14 bases between. This CDR3 is built from 15 residues. CDR3 sequence reads: CASSVAPSGDTEAFF. CDR3 in DNA: TGTGCCAGCAGCGTAGCTCCCTCGGGGGATACTGAAGCTTTCTTT.

This clone has only one observation. The chain carries TRBV6-5 and TRBJ2-1, with D tentatively TRBD1 or TRBD2 (6 bases each). Deletions cut 6 bases from V and 7 bases from J, with 16 bases between. The germline V gene has CDR1 MNHEY and CDR2 SVGAGI. This CDR3 is 14 amino acids long. CDR3 sequence reads: CASSLGQGRNEQFF. The DNA of the CDR3 is TGTGCCAGCAGCCTGGGGCAGGGGAGGAATGAGCAGTTCTTC.

This chain joins TRBV5-1 and TRBJ1-2; the D gene is possibly TRBD1 (5 bases). The CDR3 sequence is 13 residues long. CDR1 and CDR2 from the germline V gene are SGHRS and YFSETQ. Trimming stripped 6 bases from V and 2 bases from J, with 11 bases between. The DNA for the CDR3 is TGCGCCAGCACCTCCGGGGGGAACTATGGCTACACCTTC. Its translation is CASTSGGNYGYTF.

The chain uses TRBV23-1 and TRBJ1-1; 9 nucleotides line up with TRBD1. TRBV23-1 is designated an ORF whose function remains uncertain. V shed 5 bases, J shed 4 bases, and the junction held 14 bases outside the gene matches. The CDR3 is 17 residues long. The CDR3 sequence is CASSDYRGRVVCTEAFF. The CDR3 DNA follows: TGCGCCAGCAGTGACTACAGGGGGCGGGTCGTATGCACTGAAGCTTTCTTT.

The chain joins TRBV29-1 to TRBJ1-2, with 10 positions matching TRBD1. The CDR3 has 12 residues. V shed 6 bases and J 7 bases; nucleotides not matched to a gene: 5. The germline CDR1 and CDR2 sequences are SQVTM and ANQGSEA. The CDR3 nucleotides read TGCAGCGTGATGACAGGGGGCCGTGGCTACACCTTC. Encoded protein: CSVMTGGRGYTF.

This clone appeared once. This chain joins TRBV19 and TRBJ2-6; tentatively, D is TRBD1 (6 bases). V dropped 8 bases and J dropped 1 base, with 6 bases sitting between them. The CDR3 is made up of 13 amino acids. Per germline, CDR1 LNHDA and CDR2 SQIVND (reference sequence). DNA for the CDR3: TGTGCCAGTGACAGGTCTGGGGCCAACGTCCTGACTTTC. Its protein is CASDRSGANVLTF.

The V call is TRBV4-1, the J call TRBJ1-6; 8 nucleotides agree with TRBD1. V lost 1 base, J lost 4 bases, and 12 bases stayed unmatched. Germline V gives CDR1 MGHRA, CDR2 YSYEKL. This CDR3 is 19 amino acids long. The CDR3 coding sequence is TGCGCCAGCAGCCAAGTTTTACCCTTGACAGGGGAGTATAATTCACCCCTCCACTTT. Its translation: CASSQVLPLTGEYNSPLHF.